Listed below are T cell receptor beta chains from one sample, sequenced in a study of T cells expressing NK-cell markers. TCRdb re-called the 5' RACE reads; one entry per CDR3 protein, DNA not given. The listing records 150,000 to 170,000 distinct CDR3 sequences. The sequenced sample consisted of blood T cells: a sorted CD56 or NKG2C T cell subset, CD4+ or CD8+ T cells, or bulk PBMC T cells (not recorded which). These receptors were obtained from a woman aged 50 to 60 in good health. CDR3s include the opening cysteine and the closing phenylalanine or tryptophan. Fields, in order: J gene, V gene, CDR3 protein.

j_gene: TRBJ1-6
v_gene: TRBV21-1
CDR3aa: CASSKSGQGLCQSYNSPLHF

j_gene: TRBJ2-7
v_gene: TRBV20-1
CDR3aa: CSARETGELYEQYF

j_gene: TRBJ2-7
v_gene: TRBV27
CDR3aa: CASSLSGASPLYEQYF

j_gene: TRBJ1-1
v_gene: TRBV13
CDR3aa: CASSLGGDSTEAFF

j_gene: TRBJ2-1
v_gene: TRBV24-1
CDR3aa: CATSDPGQSNEQFF

j_gene: TRBJ1-1
v_gene: TRBV29-1
CDR3aa: CSVAGANTEAFF

j_gene: TRBJ2-1
v_gene: TRBV27
CDR3aa: CASGTFRTSDVYNEQFF

j_gene: TRBJ2-1
v_gene: TRBV6-2/TRBV6-3
CDR3aa: CASSLTRGYEQFF

j_gene: TRBJ2-1
v_gene: TRBV7-9
CDR3aa: CASRLVGTGHNEQFF

j_gene: TRBJ2-1
v_gene: TRBV3-1
CDR3aa: CASSQRSGSTGYNEQFF